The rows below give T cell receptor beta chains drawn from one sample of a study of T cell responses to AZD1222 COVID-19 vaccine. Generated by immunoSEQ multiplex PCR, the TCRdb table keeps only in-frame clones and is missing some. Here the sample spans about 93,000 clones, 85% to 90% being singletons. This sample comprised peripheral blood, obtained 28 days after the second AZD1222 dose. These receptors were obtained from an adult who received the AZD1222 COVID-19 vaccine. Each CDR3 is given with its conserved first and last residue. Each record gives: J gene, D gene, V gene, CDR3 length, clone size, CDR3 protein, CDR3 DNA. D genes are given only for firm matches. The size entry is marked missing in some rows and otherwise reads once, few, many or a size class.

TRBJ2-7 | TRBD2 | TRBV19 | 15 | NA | CASSQPSGGKDEQYF | TGTGCCAGTAGTCAACCTAGCGGGGGAAAGGACGAGCAGTACTTC
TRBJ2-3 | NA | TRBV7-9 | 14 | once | CASSLVSYTDTQYF | TGTGCCAGCAGCTTGGTGAGCTACACAGATACGCAGTATTTT
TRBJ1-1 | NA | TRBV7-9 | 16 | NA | CASSLATGKSDTEAFF | TGTGCCAGCAGCTTAGCTACAGGGAAATCGGACACTGAAGCTTTCTTT
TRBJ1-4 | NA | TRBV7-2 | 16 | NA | CASSFAWGVTNEKLFF | TGTGCCAGCAGCTTCGCCTGGGGGGTAACTAATGAAAAACTGTTTTTT
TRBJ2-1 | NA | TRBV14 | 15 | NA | CASSQPGLSYNEQFF | TGTGCCAGCAGCCAGCCGGGACTTTCATACAATGAGCAGTTCTTC
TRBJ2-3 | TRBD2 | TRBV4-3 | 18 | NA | CASSGGLAGGQGTDTQYF | TGCGCCAGCAGCGGGGGACTAGCGGGGGGCCAGGGCACAGATACGCAGTATTTT
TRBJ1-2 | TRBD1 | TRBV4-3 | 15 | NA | CASSLDRGVGYGYTF | TGCGCCAGCAGCCTAGACAGGGGAGTTGGCTATGGCTACACCTTC
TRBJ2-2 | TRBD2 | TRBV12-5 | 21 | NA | CASGSNQPGLAGVLRTGELFF | TGTGCTAGTGGTTCAAACCAACCGGGACTAGCGGGGGTATTGAGGACCGGGGAGCTGTTTTTT
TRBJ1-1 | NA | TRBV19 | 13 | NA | CASSPGLNTEAFF | TGTGCCAGTAGCCCGGGGTTGAACACTGAAGCTTTCTTT
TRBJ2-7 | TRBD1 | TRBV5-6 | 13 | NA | CASSSGTGGEQYF | TGTGCCAGCAGCTCCGGGACAGGGGGCGAGCAGTACTTC
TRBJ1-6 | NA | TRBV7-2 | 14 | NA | CASSLVRRDSPLHF | TGTGCCAGCAGCTTAGTCAGGCGGGATTCACCCCTCCACTTT